What follows are 4 T cell receptor beta chains derived from one specimen sequenced in a study of T cells after yellow fever vaccination. TCRdb called the 5' RACE reads again in MiXCR, with one record for every CDR3 protein. The sample records 300,000 to 350,000 distinct CDR3 sequences, under 5% being singletons. The sequenced sample was PBMCs, obtained 5 days after the yellow fever booster vaccination. Receptors were obtained from a young man who received the YFV17D yellow fever vaccine.

This clonotype was detected ten times or more. The V gene is TRBV5-1, the J gene TRBJ2-5, with TRBD1 as a possible D gene (6 bases). This CDR3 has 13 amino acids. From germline, CDR1 is SGHRS and CDR2 YFSETQ. The germline V and J ends were trimmed by 6 bases and 2 bases, with 11 bases remaining between them. DNA for the CDR3: TGCGCCAGCACACAACAGGGACAAGAGACCCAGTACTTC. This sequence encodes CASTQQGQETQYF.

This clonotype occurred many times. This chain links TRBV5-1 with TRBJ2-7; 8 bases map to TRBD2. From germline, CDR1 is SGHRS and CDR2 YFSETQ. V dropped 4 bases and J dropped 3; count of bases not matched to a gene: 9. This CDR3 has 15 amino acids. CDR3 coding DNA: TGCGCCAGCAGCATATTGACTAGCGTCGACTACGAGCAGTACTTC. Its translation is CASSILTSVDYEQYF.

This clonotype came up a few times. The genes are TRBV6-5 and TRBJ2-5; maybe TRBD1 (5 bases). Germline CDR1 is MNHEY and CDR2 is SVGAGI. V dropped 0 bases and J dropped 5 bases, with 16 bases sitting between them. CDR3 length: 16 residues. The CDR3 coding sequence is TGTGCCAGCAGTTACTCAATAGTAGACAGAGGCGAGACCCAGTACTTC. Residues: CASSYSIVDRGETQYF.

This clonotype was seen repeatedly, ten times or more. This rearrangement joins TRBV7-2 to TRBJ1-2; tentative D call: TRBD1 (5 bases). Trimming removed 4 bases from V and 4 bases from J, with 10 bases in between. The CDR3 consists of 13 residues. Germline CDR1 is SGHTA and CDR2 is FQGNSA. CDR3 sequence reads: CASSSGGGYGYTF. Written as DNA, the CDR3 is TGTGCCAGCAGCTCCGGGGGAGGCTATGGCTACACCTTC.